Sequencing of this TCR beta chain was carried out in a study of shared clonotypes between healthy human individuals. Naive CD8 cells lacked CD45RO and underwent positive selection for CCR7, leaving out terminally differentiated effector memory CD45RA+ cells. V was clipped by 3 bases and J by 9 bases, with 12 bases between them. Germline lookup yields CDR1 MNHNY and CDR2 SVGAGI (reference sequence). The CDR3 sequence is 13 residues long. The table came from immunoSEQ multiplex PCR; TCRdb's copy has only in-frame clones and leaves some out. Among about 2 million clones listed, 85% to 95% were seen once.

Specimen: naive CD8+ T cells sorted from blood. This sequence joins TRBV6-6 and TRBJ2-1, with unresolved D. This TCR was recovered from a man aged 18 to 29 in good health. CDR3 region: CASSYPGYREQFF. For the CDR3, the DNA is TGTGCCAGCAGTTATCCTGGTTATCGTGAGCAGTTCTTC.